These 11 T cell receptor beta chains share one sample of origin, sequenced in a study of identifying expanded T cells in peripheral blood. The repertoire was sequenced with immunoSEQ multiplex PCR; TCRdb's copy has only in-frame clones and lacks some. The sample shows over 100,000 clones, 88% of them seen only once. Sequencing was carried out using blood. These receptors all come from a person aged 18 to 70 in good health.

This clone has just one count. CDR3 sequence: CASSPTGGRAEAFF. The DNA for the CDR3 is TGTGCCAGCAGCCCAACAGGGGGTCGGGCTGAAGCTTTCTTT. The chain combines TRBV2 with TRBJ1-1; TRBD1 aligns across 8 bases. The V segment lost 6 bases and the J segment 6 bases; nucleotides outside the gene matches: 9. Germline V gives CDR1 SNHLY, CDR2 FYNNEI. This CDR3 is built from 14 residues.

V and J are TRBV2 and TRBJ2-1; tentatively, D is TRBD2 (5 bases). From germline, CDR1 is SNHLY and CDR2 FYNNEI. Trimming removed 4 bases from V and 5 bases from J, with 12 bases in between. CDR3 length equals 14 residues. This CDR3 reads CASSGPPGNNEQFF. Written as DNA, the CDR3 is TGTGCCAGCAGTGGACCTCCGGGGAACAATGAGCAGTTCTTC. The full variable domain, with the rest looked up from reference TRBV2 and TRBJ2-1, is EPEVTQTPSHQVTQMGQEVILRCVPISNHLYFYWYRQILGQKVEFLVSFYNNEISEKSEIFDDQFSVERPDGSNFTLKIRSTKLEDSAMYFCASSGPPGNNEQFFGPGTRLTVL.

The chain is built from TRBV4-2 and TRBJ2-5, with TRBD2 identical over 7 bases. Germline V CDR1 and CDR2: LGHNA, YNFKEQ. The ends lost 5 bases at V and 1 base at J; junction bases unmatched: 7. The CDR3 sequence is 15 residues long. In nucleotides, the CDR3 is TGTGCCAGCAGCTCCCCTGGCGGGGGCCAAGAGACCCAGTACTTC. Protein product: CASSSPGGGQETQYF.

Written as DNA, the CDR3 is TGCGCCAGCAGCTTGACGGATGGTGATACGCAGTATTTT. It translates to CASSLTDGDTQYF. The chain has TRBV5-1 and TRBJ2-3, with unresolved D. Germline CDR1 SGHRS, CDR2 YFSETQ. V was cut by 1 base and J by 6 bases, with 9 bases left in between. This CDR3 is built from 13 residues.

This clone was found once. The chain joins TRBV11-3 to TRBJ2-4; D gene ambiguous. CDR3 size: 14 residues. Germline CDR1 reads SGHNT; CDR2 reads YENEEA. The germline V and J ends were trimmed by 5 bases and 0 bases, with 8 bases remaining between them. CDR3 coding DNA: TGTGCCAGCAGCGGTCAACTAGCCAAAAACATTCAGTACTTC. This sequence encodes CASSGQLAKNIQYF.

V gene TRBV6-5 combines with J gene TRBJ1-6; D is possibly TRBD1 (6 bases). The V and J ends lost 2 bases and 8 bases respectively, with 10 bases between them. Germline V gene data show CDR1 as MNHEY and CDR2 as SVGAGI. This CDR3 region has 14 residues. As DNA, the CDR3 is TGTGCCAGCAGTTACCGGACAGTAGATTCACCCCTCCACTTT. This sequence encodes CASSYRTVDSPLHF.

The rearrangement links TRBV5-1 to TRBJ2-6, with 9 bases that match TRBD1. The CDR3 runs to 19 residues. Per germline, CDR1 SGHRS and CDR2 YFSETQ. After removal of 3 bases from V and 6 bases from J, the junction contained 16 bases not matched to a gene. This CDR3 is CASSSKDRGTSFSANVLTF. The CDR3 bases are TGCGCCAGCAGCTCAAAGGACAGGGGCACCTCCTTTTCGGCCAACGTCCTGACTTTC.

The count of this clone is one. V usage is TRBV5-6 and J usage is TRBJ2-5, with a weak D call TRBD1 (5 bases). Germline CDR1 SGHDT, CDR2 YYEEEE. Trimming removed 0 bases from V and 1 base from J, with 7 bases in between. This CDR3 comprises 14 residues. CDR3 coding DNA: TGTGCCAGCAGCTTGGGGCAGGGCCAAGAGACCCAGTACTTC. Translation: CASSLGQGQETQYF.

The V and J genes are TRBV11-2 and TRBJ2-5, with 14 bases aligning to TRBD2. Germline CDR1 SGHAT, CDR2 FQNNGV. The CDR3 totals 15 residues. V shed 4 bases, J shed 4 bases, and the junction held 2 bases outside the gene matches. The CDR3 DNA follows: TGTGCCAGCAGCTGGGGACTAGCGGGAGCAGAGACCCAGTACTTC. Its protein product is CASSWGLAGAETQYF.

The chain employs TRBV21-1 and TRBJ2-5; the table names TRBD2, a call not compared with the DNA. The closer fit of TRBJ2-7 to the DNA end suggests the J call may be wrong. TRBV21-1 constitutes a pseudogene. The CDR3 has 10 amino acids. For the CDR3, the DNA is TGTGCCAGCAGGTGCTACGAGCAGTACTTC. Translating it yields CASRCYEQYF.

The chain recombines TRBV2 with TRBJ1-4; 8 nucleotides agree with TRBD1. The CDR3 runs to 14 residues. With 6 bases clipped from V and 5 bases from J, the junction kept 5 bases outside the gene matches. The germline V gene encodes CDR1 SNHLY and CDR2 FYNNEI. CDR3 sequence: CASRGTGGNEKLFF. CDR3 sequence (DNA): TGTGCCAGCAGAGGCACAGGGGGGAATGAAAAACTGTTTTTT.